This T cell receptor (beta chain) was captured by sequencing in a study of cytomegalovirus exposure and HLA in healthy donors (dated 2017 in TCRdb). Looking at the study overall: An earlier analysis of approximately 550 of the donors reported approximately 290 Gb of sequence data and 100 million to 140 million unique TCR beta sequences from around 200 million T cells. The T cell repertoires of roughly 660 subjects were profiled by immunosequencing and related to cytomegalovirus serostatus. Rather than using new phenotypic data, the later analysis identified candidate immune exposures from TCR beta sequences and from how often those sequences occurred across donors. High-throughput TCR immunosequencing, statistical association of individual TCRs with disease status, and machine learning were combined to predict cytomegalovirus infection status. In addition to the first cohort of roughly 700 subjects, a separate validation cohort of 120 different subjects was used. A later genetic analysis used genome-wide SNP genotypes for about 60% of the roughly 700 donors, treating that subset as a discovery cohort. Alongside the repertoire data, information on donor age, sex, ethnicity and CMV serostatus was compiled. Of the roughly 400 genotyped donors, over 70% fell in the genetic ancestry cluster associated with self-reported Caucasian donors. Among under 450 genotyped donors of the cohort, an average of about 240,000 unique TCR beta nucleotide sequences were sequenced per donor, roughly 20% of them non-productive. Every discovery cohort repertoire had been produced on one sequencing platform. Approximately 310 gigabases of sequencing data and 70 million to 100 million unique TCR sequences were included in an early release covering roughly 600 HLA-typed donors. In a later analysis, previously published TCR beta repertoires from several hundred donors were re-analyzed and high-resolution HLA genotyping was added so that TCR occurrence patterns could be studied. HLA typing covered class I and class II loci at four-digit resolution. In an earlier analysis of 587 of the donors, high-throughput TCR beta sequencing was used to judge whether each TCR beta V gene segment behaved as functional or pseudogenic. Four or five DR-DQ haplotypes were handled as single units for association and clustering because linkage in the cohort was strong. The study aimed to test whether cataloging public T cell receptors could reveal signatures of past pathogen exposure. Typing coverage varied by locus: about 629-630 donors for A, B, C, DRB1 and DQB1; more than 500 for DQA1; over 600 for DPA1; approximately 450 for DPB1. General study outcomes and caveats: In a later analysis, 16,951 TCR beta sequences were associated with specific HLA alleles at a false discovery rate of 0.05. A total of 150 or so TCR beta chains were listed by the study as associated with cytomegalovirus. Because HLA typing was missing for some donors at each locus, association tests included only the typed subset. While some public TCRs were present in many individuals, most TCR sequences turned up only very rarely across donors. Compared with the 666-donor mean, donors in an Asian-associated ancestry cluster had fewer N-insertions in productive TCRs, according to a later genetic analysis. In an earlier analysis of 587 of the donors, most TCR beta V segments were observed in productive rearrangements about 87% or about 30% of the time, broadly matching IMGT annotations. According to a later analysis, most CMV-associated TCR beta chains appeared to be HLA-restricted, and the HLA associations seemed to be driven largely by CMV exposure. In a later analysis, HLA-associated TCR beta chains were found to be more clonally expanded and to have lower generation probabilities than equally common non-associated chains. A later analysis found that TCR association rates varied across HLA loci, with DRB1 alleles showing the most associated TCRs and HLA-C alleles the fewest. A few of the identified cytomegalovirus-associated TCR beta chains were confirmed in vitro to be specific for cytomegalovirus antigens. Only TCR beta chains were sequenced in this cohort, and the absence of alpha or paired-chain data limited detectable features. In a later genetic analysis, a missense DCLRE1C variant was associated with V-gene and J-gene trimming of TCR beta chains, and the association was replicated in an independent cohort. Sequencing depth was assumed to be roughly uniform across donors in the presence/absence analyses, though that assumption may not hold. A further reported finding was that TCR beta sequences accurately predicted the HLA-A and HLA-B alleles for most subjects in the first cohort. When HLA alleles, especially DR and DQ, strongly co-occurred, TCR associations were difficult to assign to individual alleles. Cytomegalovirus status was reported to be diagnosed by the classifier with high specificity and sensitivity in both the original and validation cohorts. Because the 87-base-pair reads could not distinguish some IMGT-functional V segments, including TRBV6-2 and TRBV6-3, those segments were excluded. According to the authors, the approach could potentially be generalized to other disease states and immunological phenotypes. According to a later analysis, parvovirus B19, influenza, CMV and Epstein-Barr virus appeared linked to several top co-occurrence clusters. A cluster of highly shared sequence variants was judged likely to represent a technical artifact of the sequencing pipeline. The only immune exposure information available for the cohort was CMV serostatus. About 17 rarely observed V segments, including chromosome 9 orphons, were excluded from the earlier analysis of several hundred of the donors because counts were too low. Linkage disequilibrium might explain the correlated functional status among segregating V segments, but an unknown experimental factor could not be excluded.

Libraries were built with the immunoSEQ multiplex PCR assay. For the multiplex PCR, a mixture combining 60 forward primers for TCR Vbeta segments and 13 reverse primers for TCR Jbeta segments was used. A multiplex PCR assay on genomic DNA amplified the CDR3 region of rearranged TCR beta genes. The amplified TCR beta libraries were sequenced on the Illumina HiSeq System as 87-base-pair reads. The study's processing was this. A later analysis tallied around 82 million unique TCR beta chains across the 550 to 850 repertoires, and some 10 million of those chains were shared by two or more donors. A nearest-neighbor algorithm error-corrected the raw reads and collapsed the reads into unique sequences, merging closely related sequences to remove PCR and sequencing errors. CDR3 sequences were aligned to IMGT reference sequences to assign V, D and J gene segments. For a sequence to be retained, at least a six-nucleotide match to both a V gene segment and a J gene segment was required. Rearrangements were classified as productive when the CDR3 lacked stop codons and remained in frame with V and J, and all other rearrangements were classified as non-productive. CDR3 was defined according to IMGT convention as the region running from the second conserved V-encoded cysteine to the conserved J-encoded phenylalanine. The earlier analysis of 587 of the donors excluded sequences that lacked an unambiguous match to a single V gene segment. An earlier analysis of several hundred of the donors called V segments functional above 56.7% productive rearrangements and segregating when the between-donor standard deviation exceeded 5%. To diagnose cytomegalovirus status from the catalog of TCR beta chain sequences, a statistical classification framework was built. In a later analysis, TCR nucleotide sequences were compared against IMGT/GENE-DB human TR gene sequences so that V and J genes could be assigned. A later analysis assigned CDR3 sequences and most-parsimonious VDJ recombination scenarios with the TCRdist pipeline. In a later analysis, each TCR beta chain was defined by its CDR3 amino acid sequence together with its V-gene family, and reads lacking a unique V-gene family were excluded. A later analysis removed 550 to 650 highly shared, low-generation-probability nucleotide sequences to deal with suspected cross-contamination and a sequencing artifact. In a later analysis, a clonal expansion index for each public chain was calculated from normalized within-repertoire ranks of inferred template counts. A later analysis computed generation probabilities with a VDJ recombination model fitted to out-of-frame rearrangements, and checked the results against IGoR. A later analysis scored TCR-TCR, TCR-HLA and TCR-CMV co-occurrence with hypergeometric tests, applying a repertoire-size bias correction to TCR pairs. False discovery rates were estimated in a later analysis by permuting HLA or CMV assignments 20 times. In a later analysis, co-occurring TCRs were grouped using DBSCAN, and TCRdist sequence similarity was added for clustering within HLA-allele-positive subsets. Co-occurrence clustering excluded repertoires with fewer than 30,000 or more than 120,000 public chains, plus five with anomalous nucleotide sharing. TCRdb obtained this table from immuneACCESS and retained in-frame rearrangements with V and J assigned. These tables miss some clones; where compared with another copy, unresolved V genes account for less than half of the shortfall, and the remainder is unexplained. That table gives V, J and clone size, and the DNA gave D and trimming. For this sample the table gives approximately 82,000 clones, of which approximately 74% were detected only once. The leading ten clones occupy 6% to 8% of the sample.

CDR1 and CDR2 were assigned from the germline V gene (reference sequence) as MNHEY and SMNVEV. The cysteine opens and the phenylalanine closes a CDR3 of 13 amino acids. Left in the record is the CDR3 DNA by itself, 39 bases read in frame from the first base. Trimming takes 6 bases off V and 7 bases off J; junction bases not matched to a gene: 5. The cohort comprised approximately 700 healthy bone marrow donors. All cohort members were sampled while nominally healthy, although unrecorded immune exposures were likely present. The donor was CMV seropositive and was included in the group of about 290 seropositive cohort members. Every donor gave a peripheral blood sample, and the peripheral blood mononuclear cells from that sample were used for TCR beta sequencing. The Qiagen DNeasy Blood Extraction Kit was used to extract genomic DNA from the blood cell samples. Note on this clone: Its antigen is unknown. Base qualities are not at hand, and no much larger clone is one base apart.

The chain is made from TRBV27 and TRBJ1-4, and 7 bases in between align with TRBD1. Sequencing was done on a sample of PBMCs. The clonotype comes from a woman between 45 and 65 years old in good health and CMV-seropositive. At the DNA level, the sequence is TGTGCCAGCAGCCGACAGGGAAGTGAAAAACTGTTTTTT. The resulting protein is CASSRQGSEKLFF.